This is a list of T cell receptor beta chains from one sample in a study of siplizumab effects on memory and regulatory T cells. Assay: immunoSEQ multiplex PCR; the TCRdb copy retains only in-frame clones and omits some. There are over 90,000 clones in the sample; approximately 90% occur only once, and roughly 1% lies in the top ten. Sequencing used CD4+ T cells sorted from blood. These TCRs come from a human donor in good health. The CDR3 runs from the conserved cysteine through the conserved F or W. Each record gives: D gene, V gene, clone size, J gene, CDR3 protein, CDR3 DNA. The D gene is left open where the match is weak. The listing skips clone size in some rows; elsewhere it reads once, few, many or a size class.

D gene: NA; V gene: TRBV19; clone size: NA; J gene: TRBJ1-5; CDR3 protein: CASSFLVGGGNQPQHF; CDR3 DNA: TGTGCCAGTAGTTTCCTGGTGGGGGGAGGCAATCAGCCCCAGCATTTT
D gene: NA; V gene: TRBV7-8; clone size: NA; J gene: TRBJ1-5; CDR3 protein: CASSPLTVGFGSNQPQHF; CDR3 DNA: TGTGCCAGCAGCCCACTCACGGTAGGGTTCGGGAGCAATCAGCCCCAGCATTTT
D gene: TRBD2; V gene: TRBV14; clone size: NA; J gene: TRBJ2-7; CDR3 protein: CASSQQLAGGGEQYF; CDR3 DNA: TGTGCCAGCAGCCAACAACTAGCGGGAGGCGGCGAGCAGTACTTC
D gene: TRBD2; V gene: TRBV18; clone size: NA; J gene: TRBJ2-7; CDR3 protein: CASSPELAGARYEQYF; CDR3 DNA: TGTGCCAGCTCACCAGAACTTGCGGGAGCCCGGTACGAGCAGTACTTC
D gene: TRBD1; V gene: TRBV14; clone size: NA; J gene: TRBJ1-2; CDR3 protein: CASSQGTGPYGYTF; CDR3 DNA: TGTGCCAGCAGCCAAGGGACAGGGCCCTATGGCTACACCTTC
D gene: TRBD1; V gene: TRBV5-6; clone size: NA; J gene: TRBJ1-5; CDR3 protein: CASSLRDSGNQPQHF; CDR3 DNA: TGTGCCAGCAGCTTACGGGACAGCGGCAATCAGCCCCAGCATTTT
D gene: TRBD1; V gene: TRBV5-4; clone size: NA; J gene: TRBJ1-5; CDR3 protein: CASSSGQGSNQPQHF; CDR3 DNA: TGTGCCAGCAGCTCGGGACAGGGGAGCAATCAGCCCCAGCATTTT
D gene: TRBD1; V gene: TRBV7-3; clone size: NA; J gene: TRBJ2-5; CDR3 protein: CASSFRQGLGTQYF; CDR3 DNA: TGTGCCAGCAGCTTTCGACAGGGATTAGGGACCCAGTACTTC
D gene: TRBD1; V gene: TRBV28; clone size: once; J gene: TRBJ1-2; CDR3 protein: CASISGTGYGYTF; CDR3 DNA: TGTGCCAGCATCTCAGGGACAGGCTATGGCTACACCTTC
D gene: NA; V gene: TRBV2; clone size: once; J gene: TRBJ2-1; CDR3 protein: CASRPTRSSYNEQFF; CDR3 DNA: TGTGCCAGCAGGCCCACGCGGAGCTCCTACAATGAGCAGTTCTTC
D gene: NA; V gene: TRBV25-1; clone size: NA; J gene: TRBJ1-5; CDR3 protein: CASGGEIINQPQHF; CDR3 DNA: TGTGCCAGCGGGGGCGAGATAATCAATCAGCCCCAGCATTTT
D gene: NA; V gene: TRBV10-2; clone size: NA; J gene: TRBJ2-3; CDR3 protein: CASKDFGASATDTQYF; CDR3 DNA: TGCGCCAGCAAGGACTTTGGGGCTAGCGCCACAGATACGCAGTATTTT
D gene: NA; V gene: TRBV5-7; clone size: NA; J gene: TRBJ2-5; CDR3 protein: CASSLADTEYQETQYF; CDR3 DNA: TGTGCCAGCAGCTTGGCCGACACCGAATACCAAGAGACCCAGTACTTC
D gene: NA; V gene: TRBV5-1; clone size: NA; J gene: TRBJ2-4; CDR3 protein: CASSLAVENIQYF; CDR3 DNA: TGCGCCAGCAGCCTCGCAGTGGAAAACATTCAGTACTTC
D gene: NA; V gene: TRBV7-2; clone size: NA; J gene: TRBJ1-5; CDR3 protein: CASSLGPGPNQPQHF; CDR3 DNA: TGTGCCAGCAGCTTAGGTCCAGGCCCAAATCAGCCCCAGCATTTT
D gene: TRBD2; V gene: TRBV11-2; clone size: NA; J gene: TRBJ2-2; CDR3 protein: CASSLGTSGTGELFF; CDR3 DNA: TGTGCCAGCAGCTTAGGGACTAGCGGTACCGGGGAGCTGTTTTTT
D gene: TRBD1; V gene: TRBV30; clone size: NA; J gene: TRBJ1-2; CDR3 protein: CAWRMTGEGYGYTF; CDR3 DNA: TGTGCCTGGAGGATGACAGGGGAAGGCTATGGCTACACCTTC
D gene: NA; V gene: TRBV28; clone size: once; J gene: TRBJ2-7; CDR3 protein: CASRGGAGLTYEQYF; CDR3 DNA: TGTGCCAGCCGAGGGGGCGCGGGACTTACCTACGAGCAGTACTTC
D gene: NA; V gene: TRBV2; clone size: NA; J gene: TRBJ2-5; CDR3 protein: CASSPRTTQETQYF; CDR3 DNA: TGTGCCAGCAGTCCCCGGACCACTCAAGAGACCCAGTACTTC
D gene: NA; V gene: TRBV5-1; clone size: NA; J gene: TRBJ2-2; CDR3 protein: CASSLEQGDFNTGELFF; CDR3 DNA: TGCGCCAGCAGCTTGGAGCAGGGGGACTTCAACACCGGGGAGCTGTTTTTT
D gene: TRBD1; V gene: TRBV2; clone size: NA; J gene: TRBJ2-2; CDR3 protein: CASRGQGSDTGELFF; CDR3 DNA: TGTGCCAGCAGAGGACAGGGGAGTGACACCGGGGAGCTGTTTTTT
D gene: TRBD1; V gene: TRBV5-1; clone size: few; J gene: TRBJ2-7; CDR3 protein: CASSPLVGTGTLEQYF; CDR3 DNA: TGCGCCAGCAGCCCCTTGGTCGGGACAGGGACACTGGAGCAGTACTTC
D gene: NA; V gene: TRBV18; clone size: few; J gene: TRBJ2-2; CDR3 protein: CASSPDSASGELFF; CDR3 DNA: TGTGCCAGCTCACCTGATTCTGCGTCCGGGGAGCTGTTTTTT
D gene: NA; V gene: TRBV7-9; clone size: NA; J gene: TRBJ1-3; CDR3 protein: CASLRRQGNTIYF; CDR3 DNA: TGTGCCAGCCTACGGCGACAGGGAAACACCATATATTTT
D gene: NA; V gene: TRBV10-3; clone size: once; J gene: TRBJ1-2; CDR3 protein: CAISSTGSSYGYTF; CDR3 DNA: TGTGCCATCAGTTCAACAGGAAGTTCTTATGGCTACACCTTC
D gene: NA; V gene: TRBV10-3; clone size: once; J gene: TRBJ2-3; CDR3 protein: CAISESKGPADTQYF; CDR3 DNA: TGTGCCATCAGTGAGTCGAAGGGGCCAGCAGATACGCAGTATTTT
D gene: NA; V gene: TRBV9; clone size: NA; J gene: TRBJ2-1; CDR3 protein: CASSVDDSAYYNEQFF; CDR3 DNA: TGTGCCAGCAGCGTAGATGACAGCGCCTACTACAATGAGCAGTTCTTC
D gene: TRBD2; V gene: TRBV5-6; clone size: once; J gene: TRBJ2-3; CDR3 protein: CASSWGLAGSTDTQYF; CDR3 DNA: TGTGCCAGCAGCTGGGGACTAGCGGGGAGCACAGATACGCAGTATTTT
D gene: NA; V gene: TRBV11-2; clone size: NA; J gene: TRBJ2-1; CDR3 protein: CASSFSSGGAWGNEQFF; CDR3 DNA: TGTGCCAGCAGCTTCAGTTCCGGTGGGGCCTGGGGCAATGAGCAGTTCTTC
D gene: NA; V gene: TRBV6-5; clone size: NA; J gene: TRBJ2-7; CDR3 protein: CASSLSRGLTYEQYF; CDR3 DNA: TGTGCCAGCAGCCTGTCGCGGGGCTTAACCTACGAGCAGTACTTC
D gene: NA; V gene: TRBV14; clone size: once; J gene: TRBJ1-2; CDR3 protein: CASSQDSRKNYGYTF; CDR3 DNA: TGTGCCAGCAGCCAAGATTCCAGGAAAAACTATGGCTACACCTTC
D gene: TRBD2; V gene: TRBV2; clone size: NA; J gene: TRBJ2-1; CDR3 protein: CASRRRGTTSGTSYNEQFF; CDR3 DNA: TGTGCCAGCAGGAGGAGGGGGACCACTAGCGGGACTTCCTACAATGAGCAGTTCTTC
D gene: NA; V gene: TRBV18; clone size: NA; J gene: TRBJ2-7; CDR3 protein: CASSPPAGYEQYF; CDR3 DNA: TGTGCCAGCTCACCACCGGCAGGGTACGAGCAGTACTTC
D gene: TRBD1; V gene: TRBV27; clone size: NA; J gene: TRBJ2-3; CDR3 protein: CASGRNRGIDTQYF; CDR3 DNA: TGTGCCAGCGGGCGCAACAGGGGAATAGATACGCAGTATTTT
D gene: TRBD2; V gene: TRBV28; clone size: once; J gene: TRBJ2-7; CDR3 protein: CASSPSGSLYEQYF; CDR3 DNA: TGTGCCAGCAGTCCTAGCGGGAGTCTTTACGAGCAGTACTTC
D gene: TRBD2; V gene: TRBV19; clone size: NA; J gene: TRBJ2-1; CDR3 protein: CASSIARGTSGNNEQFF; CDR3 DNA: TGTGCCAGTAGTATAGCCCGGGGGACTAGCGGGAACAATGAGCAGTTCTTC
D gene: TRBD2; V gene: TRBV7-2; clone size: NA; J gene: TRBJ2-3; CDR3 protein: CASSWGTSGSTQYF; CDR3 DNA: TGTGCCAGCAGCTGGGGGACTAGCGGGAGTACGCAGTATTTT
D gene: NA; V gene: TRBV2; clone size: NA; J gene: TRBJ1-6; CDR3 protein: CASSESPWDSPLHF; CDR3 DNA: TGTGCCAGCAGTGAATCGCCCTGGGATTCACCCCTCCACTTT
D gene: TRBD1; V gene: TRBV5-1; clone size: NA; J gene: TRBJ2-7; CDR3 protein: CASTLTGAQWEQYF; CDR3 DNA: TGCGCCAGCACCCTGACAGGGGCCCAGTGGGAGCAGTACTTC
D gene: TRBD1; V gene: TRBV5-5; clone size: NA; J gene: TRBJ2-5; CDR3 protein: CASSGPRQGVQETQYF; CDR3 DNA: TGTGCCAGCAGCGGCCCCCGACAGGGGGTACAAGAGACCCAGTACTTC
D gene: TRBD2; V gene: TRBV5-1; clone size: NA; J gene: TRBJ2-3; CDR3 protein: CASSLLAGDSNTQYF; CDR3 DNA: TGCGCCAGCAGCTTGTTAGCGGGAGACTCGAATACGCAGTATTTT
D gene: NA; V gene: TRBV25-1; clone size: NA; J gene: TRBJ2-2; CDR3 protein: CASTRSGTNTGELFF; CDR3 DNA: TGTGCCAGCACCCGATCGGGGACGAACACCGGGGAGCTGTTTTTT
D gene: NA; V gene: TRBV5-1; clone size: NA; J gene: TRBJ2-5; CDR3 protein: CASSSARVETQYF; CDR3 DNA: TGCGCCAGCAGCTCAGCAAGGGTTGAGACCCAGTACTTC
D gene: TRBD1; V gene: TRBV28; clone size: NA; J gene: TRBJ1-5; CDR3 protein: CASRDRQGAFSQPQHF; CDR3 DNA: TGTGCCAGCCGAGATCGACAGGGGGCTTTTAGCCAGCCCCAGCATTTT
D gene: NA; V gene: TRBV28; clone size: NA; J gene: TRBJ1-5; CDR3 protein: CASTDRGQPQHF; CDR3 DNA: TGTGCCAGCACTGATAGGGGCCAGCCCCAGCATTTT
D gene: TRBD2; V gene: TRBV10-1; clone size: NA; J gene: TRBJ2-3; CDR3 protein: CASSESQGLAPDTQYF; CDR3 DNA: TGCGCCAGCAGTGAGTCACAGGGACTAGCCCCAGATACGCAGTATTTT
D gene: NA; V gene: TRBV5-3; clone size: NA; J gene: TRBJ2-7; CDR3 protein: CARSLSSWEQYF; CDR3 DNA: TGTGCCAGAAGCTTGAGTAGTTGGGAGCAGTACTTC
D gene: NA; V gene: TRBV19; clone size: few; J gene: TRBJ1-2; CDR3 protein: CASSNRQGYTF; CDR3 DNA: TGTGCCAGTAGTAACAGGCAAGGCTACACCTTC
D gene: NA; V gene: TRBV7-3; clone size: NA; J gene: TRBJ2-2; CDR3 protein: CATSRLDTGELFF; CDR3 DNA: TGTGCCACTAGTCGACTTGACACCGGGGAGCTGTTTTTT
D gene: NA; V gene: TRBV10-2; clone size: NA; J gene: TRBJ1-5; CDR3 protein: CASSDPNIRDQHF; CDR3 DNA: TGCGCCAGCAGTGACCCAAATATTCGGGATCAGCATTTT
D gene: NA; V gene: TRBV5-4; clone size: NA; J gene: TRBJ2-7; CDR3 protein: CASSMTGALYEQYF; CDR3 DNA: TGTGCCAGCAGCATGACAGGCGCTCTTTACGAGCAGTACTTC
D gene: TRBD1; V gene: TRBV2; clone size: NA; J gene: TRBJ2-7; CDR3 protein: CAARGDRGSSYEQYF; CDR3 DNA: TGTGCCGCCCGGGGAGACAGGGGGAGCTCCTACGAGCAGTACTTC
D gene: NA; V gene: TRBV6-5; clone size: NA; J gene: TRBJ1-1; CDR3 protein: CASKGSTEAFF; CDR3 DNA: TGTGCCAGCAAGGGGAGCACTGAAGCTTTCTTT